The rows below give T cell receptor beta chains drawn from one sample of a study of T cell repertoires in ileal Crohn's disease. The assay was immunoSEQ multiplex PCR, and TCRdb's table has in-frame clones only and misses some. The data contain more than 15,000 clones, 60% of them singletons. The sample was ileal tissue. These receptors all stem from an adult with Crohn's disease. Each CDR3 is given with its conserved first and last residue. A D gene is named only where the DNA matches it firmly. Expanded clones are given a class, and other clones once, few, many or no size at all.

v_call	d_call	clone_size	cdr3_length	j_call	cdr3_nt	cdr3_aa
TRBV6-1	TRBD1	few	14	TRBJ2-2	TGTGCCAGCGACCGGGACAGGGTCACCGGGGAGCTGTTTTTT	CASDRDRVTGELFF
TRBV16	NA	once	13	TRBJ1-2	TGTGCCAGCAGCCAATCGGTTTCAGATGGCTACACCTTC	CASSQSVSDGYTF
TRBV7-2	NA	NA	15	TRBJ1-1	TGTGCCAGCAGCTTCCGGGACCCTTCCAGAGGGGGAGCTTTCTTT	CASSFRDPSRGGAFF
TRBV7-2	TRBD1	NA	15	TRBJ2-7	TGTGCCAGCAGCTTAGGGACAGGGGGGGGATACGAGCAGTACTTC	CASSLGTGGGYEQYF
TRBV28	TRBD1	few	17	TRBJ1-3	TGTGCCAGCTTTAATACCGGGACAGGGGGCGAAGGAAACACCATATATTTT	CASFNTGTGGEGNTIYF
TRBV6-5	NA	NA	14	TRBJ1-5	TGTGCCAGCCGGGAGGGGGGCGAGGGTCAGCCCCAGCATTTT	CASREGGEGQPQHF
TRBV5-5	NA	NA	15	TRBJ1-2	TGTGCCAGCAGCTTGTTGGGGCCGACCGACTATGGCTACACCTTC	CASSLLGPTDYGYTF
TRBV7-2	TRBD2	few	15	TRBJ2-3	TGTGCCAGCAGCTTAGCTAGCGGGAACACAGATACGCAGTATTTT	CASSLASGNTDTQYF
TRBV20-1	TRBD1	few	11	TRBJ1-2	TGCAGTGCTAGACCAGGGGGTGGCTACACCTTC	CSARPGGGYTF
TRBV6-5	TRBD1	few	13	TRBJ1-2	TGTGCCAGCAGTTACGACAGGGGATATGGCTACACCTTC	CASSYDRGYGYTF
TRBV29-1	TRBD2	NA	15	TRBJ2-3	TGCAGCGTGAAGGGACTAGCGGGACCCACAGATACGCAGTATTTT	CSVKGLAGPTDTQYF
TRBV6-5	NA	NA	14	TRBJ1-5	TGTGCTAGCAGTTACAACGGGAACAATCAGCCCCAGCATTTT	CASSYNGNNQPQHF
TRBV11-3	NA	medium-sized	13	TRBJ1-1	TGTGCCAGCAGCTTAGAGGCGAACACTGAAGCTTTCTTT	CASSLEANTEAFF
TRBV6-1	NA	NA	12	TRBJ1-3	TGTGCCAGCAGTGAATTGTGGCACACCATATATTTT	CASSELWHTIYF
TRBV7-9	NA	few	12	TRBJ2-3	TGTGCCAGCAGATCAGGGGCAGATACGCAGTATTTT	CASRSGADTQYF
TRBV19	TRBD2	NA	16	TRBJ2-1	TGTGCCAGTAGTCTGGGACTAGCGGGAGGTACTAATGAGCAGTTCTTC	CASSLGLAGGTNEQFF
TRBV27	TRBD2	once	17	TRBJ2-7	TGTGCCAGCAGTTTATCCGTGGGCGCGGGAGAAGGCTACGAGCAGTACTTC	CASSLSVGAGEGYEQYF
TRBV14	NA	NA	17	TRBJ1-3	TGTGCCAGCAGCCAAGTAACTCAGGGATACTCTGGAAACACCATATATTTT	CASSQVTQGYSGNTIYF
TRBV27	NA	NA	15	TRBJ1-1	TGTGCCAGCACATTGAACGGGGGGAGGTACACTGAAGCTTTCTTT	CASTLNGGRYTEAFF
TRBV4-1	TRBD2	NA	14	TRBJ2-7	TGCGCCAGCAGCCCTAGCGGGAGATCGGGCGAGCAGTACTTC	CASSPSGRSGEQYF
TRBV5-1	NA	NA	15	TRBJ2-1	TGCGCCAGCAGAGAATCAGGGGCAACAGTGGATGAGCAGTTCTTC	CASRESGATVDEQFF
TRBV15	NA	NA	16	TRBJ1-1	TGTGCCACCAGCAGAGGGGCAGGGGCTCTGAACACTGAAGCTTTCTTT	CATSRGAGALNTEAFF
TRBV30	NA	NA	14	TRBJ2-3	TGTGCCTGGAGTGTATTAGGCGGAACAGATACGCAGTATTTT	CAWSVLGGTDTQYF
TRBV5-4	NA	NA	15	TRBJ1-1	TGTGCCAGCAGCCCATCTCAGTTGCGGGCCACTGAAGCTTTCTTT	CASSPSQLRATEAFF
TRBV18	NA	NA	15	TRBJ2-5	TGTGCCAGCTCCCAAGGACACCCGTACCAAGAGACCCAGTACTTC	CASSQGHPYQETQYF
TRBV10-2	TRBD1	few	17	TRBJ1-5	TGCGCCAGCACCGATCCAGGACAGGGGGTTAGCAATCAGCCCCAGCATTTT	CASTDPGQGVSNQPQHF
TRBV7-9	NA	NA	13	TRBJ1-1	TGTGCCAGCAGTACAGGGCTTGGGACTGAAGCTTTCTTT	CASSTGLGTEAFF
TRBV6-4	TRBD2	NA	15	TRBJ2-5	TGTGCCAGCAGTGATTCTAGCGGGAGCGGGGAGACCCAGTACTTC	CASSDSSGSGETQYF
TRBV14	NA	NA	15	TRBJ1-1	TGTGCCAGCAGCCAAGGAATTAACATGAACACTGAAGCTTTCTTT	CASSQGINMNTEAFF
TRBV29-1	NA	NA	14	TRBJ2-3	TGCAGCGTTGAAGGGCAGGGGTACACAGATACGCAGTATTTT	CSVEGQGYTDTQYF
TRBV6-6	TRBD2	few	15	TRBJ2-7	TGTGCCAGCAATCCCGGGACTAGCGGTAACTACGAGCAGTACTTC	CASNPGTSGNYEQYF
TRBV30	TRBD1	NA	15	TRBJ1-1	TGTGCCTGGAGCGCGGATTGGACAGGGAACACTGAAGCTTTCTTT	CAWSADWTGNTEAFF
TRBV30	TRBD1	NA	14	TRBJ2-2	TGTGCCTGGAAAACTCAGGGGGCGGGCGGGGAGCTGTTTTTT	CAWKTQGAGGELFF
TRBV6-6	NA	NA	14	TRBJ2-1	TGTGCCAGCAGTTACGGGCCGACCAACAATGAGCAGTTCTTC	CASSYGPTNNEQFF
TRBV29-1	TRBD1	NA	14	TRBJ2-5	TGCAGCGTTACGGGACAGGGGCTTCAAGAGACCCAGTACTTC	CSVTGQGLQETQYF
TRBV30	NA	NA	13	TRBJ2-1	TGTGCCTGGAGTGCGACTAGTCTTAATGAGCAGTTCTTC	CAWSATSLNEQFF
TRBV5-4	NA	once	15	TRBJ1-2	TGTGCCAGCAGCGACCGGGGGGGACTGTCCTATGGCTACACCTTC	CASSDRGGLSYGYTF
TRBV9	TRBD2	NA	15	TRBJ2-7	TGTGCCAGCAGCGCGGGGGGGGTCACTGCCTACGAGCAGTACTTC	CASSAGGVTAYEQYF
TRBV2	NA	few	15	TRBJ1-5	TGTGCCAGCAGTGAAGGGGCGAACAACAATCAGCCCCAGCATTTT	CASSEGANNNQPQHF
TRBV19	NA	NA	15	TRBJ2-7	TGTGCCAGACAACCCAGGGCCTCGACTCACCACGAGCAGTACTTC	CARQPRASTHHEQYF
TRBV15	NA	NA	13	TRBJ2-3	TGTGCCACCAGCAGCCGTATCACAGATACGCAGTATTTT	CATSSRITDTQYF
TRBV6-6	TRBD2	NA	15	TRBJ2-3	TGTGCCAGCAGTACGGTGGGAGGGCTCGCGGATACGCAGTATTTT	CASSTVGGLADTQYF
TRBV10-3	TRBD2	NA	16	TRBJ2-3	TGTGCCATCAGTGGGGCTAGCGGGAGCCCCCCAGATACGCAGTATTTT	CAISGASGSPPDTQYF
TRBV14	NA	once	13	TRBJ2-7	TGTGCCAGCAGCTTCACTAGAACGGGCGAGCAGTACTTC	CASSFTRTGEQYF
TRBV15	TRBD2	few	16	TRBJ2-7	TGTGCCACCAGCAGAGCAGATAGCGGGAGGGTGGAAGAGCAGTACTTC	CATSRADSGRVEEQYF
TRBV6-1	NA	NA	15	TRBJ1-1	TGTGCCAGCAGTGAGGGGAGAGTAATGAACACTGAAGCTTTCTTT	CASSEGRVMNTEAFF